This T cell receptor beta chain was retrieved from a study of human T cells and chemical hapten exposure. Across the whole study: Patch tests applied 0.01% DPC to the upper back and were scored after 6 days. Findings and limits, study-wide: TCRs whose frequency exceeded 1 in 1000 remained the same following DPC sensitization. Significantly more large CDR3 similarity clusters were formed by expanded TCRs than by controls.

One entry per CDR3 protein results from TCRdb running MiXCR on the RACE reads. This table has fewer than 200,000 distinct CDR3 sequences, 25% to 35% appearing once. With regard to this clonotype: Its antigen is not identified.

Time point specified: pre-sensitization, week 0. Noted treatment: therapeutic diphenylcyclopropenone sensitization with weekly scalp DPC. The authors extracted total RNA from unfractionated whole blood. The sample in question was whole blood, obtained in connection with sensitization to the hapten diphenylcyclopropenone (DPC). The receptor was isolated from a woman in her 30s with alopecia areata. Some clones in this sample may be carry-over from other donors' samples.

CDR3 sequence (DNA): TGCGCCAGCAGCACTGCCCCACAGGGGCGAGGCTACACCTTC. Its protein product is CASSTAPQGRGYTF. The rearrangement uses TRBV5-1 and TRBJ1-2, with TRBD1 identical over 7 bases. The J segment lost 8 bases and the V segment lost 4 bases, leaving 11 bases of the junction unmatched. The CDR3 totals 14 residues. Germline V lookup: CDR1 SGHRS, CDR2 YFSETQ.